The 18 T cell receptor beta chains listed next were all sequenced from one sample in a study of T cell responses to AZD1222 COVID-19 vaccine. The repertoire was sequenced with immunoSEQ multiplex PCR; TCRdb's copy has only in-frame clones and lacks some. The sample holds fewer than 120,000 clones, roughly 92% seen once. Sequencing used peripheral blood, obtained 28 days after the second AZD1222 dose. The receptor set was obtained from an adult who received the AZD1222 COVID-19 vaccine.

The chain employs TRBV7-2 and TRBJ2-1, with a weak D call TRBD1 (6 bases). The CDR3 covers 14 residues. V lost 5 bases to trimming and J lost 1 base, with 9 bases between them. CDR1 SGHTA and CDR2 FQGNSA come from the germline V gene. The CDR3 here is CASSQTGSYNEQFF. The CDR3 nucleotides read TGTGCCAGCAGCCAGACAGGATCCTACAATGAGCAGTTCTTC.

This chain joins TRBV15 and TRBJ2-7; D is perhaps TRBD1 (5 bases). Germline V lookup: CDR1 LNHNV, CDR2 YYDKDF (reference sequence). This CDR3 comprises 16 residues. V lost 0 bases and J 2 bases, leaving 14 bases between the germline ends. This CDR3 is CATSRDLRGDAYEQYF. CDR3 DNA: TGTGCCACCAGCAGAGATCTAAGGGGCGACGCCTACGAGCAGTACTTC.

This clone has more than one count but fewer than ten. This rearrangement joins TRBV15 to TRBJ1-5; D is ambiguous. The V and J ends lost 3 bases and 13 bases respectively, with 16 bases between them. The germline V gene encodes CDR1 LNHNV and CDR2 YYDKDF (reference sequence). The CDR3 runs 13 residues. This CDR3 reads CATSRPDPGLQHF. CDR3 coding DNA: TGTGCCACCAGCAGGCCCGACCCAGGATTGCAGCATTTT.

The chain joins TRBV28 to TRBJ2-5, with TRBD2 matching over 10 bases. Losses at the gene ends were 3 bases for V and 4 bases for J; bases not matched to a gene: 5. This CDR3 comprises 15 residues. CDR1 and CDR2 (germline): MDHEN, SYDVKM. The CDR3 nucleotides read TGTGCCAGCAGTTTGAGCGGGGGGGTAGGAGAGACCCAGTACTTC. This gives the protein CASSLSGGVGETQYF.

This sequence joins TRBV7-2 and TRBJ2-3; the match to TRBD1 covers 7 bases. The CDR3 spans 14 residues. Germline assignment: CDR1 SGHTA and CDR2 FQGNSA. Trimming at V came to 5 bases and at J to 0 bases, leaving 2 bases not matched to a gene. The CDR3 here is CASSPGQSTDTQYF. CDR3 nucleotide sequence: TGTGCCAGCAGCCCGGGACAGAGCACAGATACGCAGTATTTT.

The genes are TRBV25-1 and TRBJ2-2; no reliable D call. The CDR3 has 15 amino acids. Trimming left V 3 bases short and J 4 bases short, with 12 bases between. Germline-derived CDR1 and CDR2 are MGHDK and SYGVNS. The CDR3 is CASSDPSPATGELFF. The DNA of the CDR3 is TGTGCCAGCAGTGATCCCTCCCCTGCCACCGGGGAGCTGTTTTTT.

The chain uses TRBV9 and TRBJ2-3; D remains ambiguous. The CDR3 is made up of 13 amino acids. Trimming stripped 0 bases from V and 2 bases from J, with 4 bases between. CDR1 and CDR2 (germline): SGDLS, YYNGEE. The CDR3 here is CASSVVDTDTQYF. DNA for the CDR3: TGTGCCAGCAGCGTAGTGGACACAGATACGCAGTATTTT.

The chain combines TRBV30 with TRBJ1-6; perhaps TRBD1 as D (6 bases). V was cut by 2 bases and J by 9 bases, with 11 bases left in between. The CDR3 runs to 13 residues. The V gene's germline CDR1 is GTSNPN and CDR2 SVGIG (reference sequence). CDR3 nucleotides: TGTGCCTGGAGTCCAGGACAGTCTTCACCCCTCCACTTT. Translation: CAWSPGQSSPLHF.

This chain connects TRBV20-1 to TRBJ2-5; D may correspond to TRBD1 or TRBD2 (5 bases each). The CDR3 contains 11 residues. Germline V gene sequence: CDR1 DFQATT, CDR2 SNEGSKA (reference sequence). DNA of the CDR3: TGCAGCGCCTGGGGGACCGAGACCCAGTACTTC. Its translation: CSAWGTETQYF.

J is TRBJ2-6 and V is TRBV19; D might be TRBD1 or TRBD2, each matching 5 bases. The CDR3 totals 16 residues. The germline V gene encodes CDR1 LNHDA and CDR2 SQIVND (reference sequence). V lost 3 bases, J lost 6 bases, and 15 bases lay in between. The CDR3 bases are TGTGCCAGTAGTATTTGGGGGAATAGGCAGGCCAACGTCCTGACTTTC. This sequence encodes CASSIWGNRQANVLTF.

The chain joins TRBV11-2 to TRBJ2-5; 9 bases are shared with TRBD1. This CDR3 region has 15 residues. The germline gives CDR1 SGHAT, CDR2 FQNNGV. The trim removed 5 bases at V and 2 bases at J, leaving 6 bases unmatched. The CDR3 DNA reads TGTGCCAGCAGCCCCCCAGGACAGGGGCAAGAGACCCAGTACTTC. Translating it yields CASSPPGQGQETQYF.

The rearrangement joins TRBV11-1 to TRBJ1-2; D unclear. Per the germline V gene, CDR1 is SGHAT and CDR2 is FQDESV (reference sequence). Trimming took off 2 bases at V and 4 bases at J, with 11 bases between the two ends. The CDR3 sequence is 14 residues long. CDR3 region: CASSLRGVGYGYTF. Written as DNA, the CDR3 is TGTGCCAGCAGCTTACGGGGAGTCGGCTATGGCTACACCTTC.

This clone has only one observation. The chain joins TRBV4-2 to TRBJ1-6; maybe TRBD1 (5 bases). Trimming cost V 1 base and J 12 bases, with 13 bases left between them. The germline CDR1 and CDR2 sequences are LGHNA and YNFKEQ. This CDR3 spans 14 amino acids. The CDR3 is CASSQGRTIGPLHF. The CDR3 bases are TGTGCCAGCAGCCAAGGCCGGACAATTGGACCCCTCCACTTT.

V gene TRBV19 combines with J gene TRBJ2-3; tentative D call: TRBD2 (6 bases). V shed 6 bases and J shed 6 bases, with 19 bases lying between them. The CDR3 spans 15 residues. The V gene's germline CDR1 is LNHDA and CDR2 SQIVND (reference sequence). CDR3 coding DNA: TGTGCCAGTAGCCTGGGGCTAACGGAGGGGGATACGCAGTATTTT. Amino acids: CASSLGLTEGDTQYF.

DNA for the CDR3: TGCGCCAGCAGCTTGGTTGGGAATCAGCCCCAGCATTTT. Amino acid sequence: CASSLVGNQPQHF. The rearrangement links TRBV5-1 to TRBJ1-5; D not resolved. With 0 bases removed from V and 4 bases from J, the gap between germline ends came to 5 bases. Germline CDR1 is SGHRS and CDR2 is YFSETQ. The CDR3 length is 13 residues.

The J gene is TRBJ2-3, the V gene TRBV15, with D unclear. CDR3 size: 15 residues. V lost 3 bases and J 1 base, leaving 11 bases between the germline ends. Germline V gene lookup returns CDR1 LNHNV and CDR2 YYDKDF (reference sequence). The CDR3 region is CATSSLLRGTDTQYF. The CDR3 DNA follows: TGTGCCACCAGCAGCCTCCTTCGGGGCACAGATACGCAGTATTTT. The variable domain in full, with the rest retrieved from reference TRBV15 and TRBJ2-3, is DAMVIQNPRYQVTQFGKPVTLSCSQTLNHNVMYWYQQKSSQAPKLLFHYYDKDFNNEADTPDNFQSRRPNTSFCFLDIRSPGLGDTAMYLCATSSLLRGTDTQYFGPGTRLTVL.

The V and J genes are TRBV19 and TRBJ2-7; tentatively, D is TRBD1 (6 bases). Germline CDR1 is LNHDA and CDR2 is SQIVND (reference sequence). The V end lost 6 bases, the J end lost 1 base, and 13 bases lay between the germline ends. This CDR3 contains 14 residues. The CDR3 loop is CASSSRGYSYEQYF. The CDR3 bases are TGTGCCAGTAGCTCCAGGGGATATTCCTACGAGCAGTACTTC.

CDR3 in amino acids: CASSSPVEQYF. In nucleotides, the CDR3 is TGTGCCAGCAGTTCCCCCGTCGAGCAGTACTTC. This rearrangement joins TRBV2 to TRBJ2-7; no reliable D call. Looked up from germline, CDR1 is SNHLY and CDR2 is FYNNEI. CDR3 length: 11 residues. Trimming cost V 5 bases and J 6 bases, with 8 bases left between them. Together with reference TRBV2 and TRBJ2-7, the CDR3 gives the full variable domain: EPEVTQTPSHQVTQMGQEVILRCVPISNHLYFYWYRQILGQKVEFLVSFYNNEISEKSEIFDDQFSVERPDGSNFTLKIRSTKLEDSAMYFCASSSPVEQYFGPGTRLTVT.